This is a list of T cell receptor beta chains from one sample in a study of Graves' ophthalmopathy and Graves' hyperthyroidism. In TCRdb, the multiplex PCR reads were re-called with MiXCR into one record per CDR3 protein. Among about 400,000 distinct CDR3 sequences listed, around 18% were seen once. Sequenced material: peripheral blood. These receptors came from a woman aged 18-29 years with Graves' ophthalmopathy. The CDR3 runs from the conserved cysteine through the conserved F or W. D genes are given only for firm matches. The size entry is marked missing in some rows and otherwise reads once, few, many or a size class.

CDR3nt,CDR3aa,v_gene,j_gene,abundance,d_gene
TGTGCCAGCTCACCAGACAGCCTGTCAGAAGCTTTCTTT,CASSPDSLSEAFF,TRBV18,TRBJ1-1,many,NA
TGTGCCAGGGACAGGGTTTACGAGCAGTACTTC,CARDRVYEQYF,TRBV12-3/TRBV12-4,TRBJ2-7,many,TRBD1
TGCAGCGTTGATGAGACAGGGGAAGAGACCCAGTACTTC,CSVDETGEETQYF,TRBV29-1,TRBJ2-5,NA,TRBD1
TGTGCCACCCATTCGGGACAGGGTTTCGCCGGGGAGCTGTTTTTT,CATHSGQGFAGELFF,TRBV19,TRBJ2-2,many,TRBD1
TGTGCCAGCAGTGGTACCAGGGTTGTGAACACTGAAGCTTTCTTT,CASSGTRVVNTEAFF,TRBV2,TRBJ1-1,many,NA
TGTGCCAGCAGTTCCCCTCGAGCGGGGGGTCAAGAGACCCAGTACTTC,CASSSPRAGGQETQYF,TRBV28,TRBJ2-5,many,TRBD2
TGTGCCAGCAGCCCAGACAGGGCTCTCCACTTT,CASSPDRALHF,TRBV7-2,TRBJ1-6,NA,TRBD1
TGTGCCAGCAACAGAAGGGAGCAGAACACTGAAGCTTTCTTT,CASNRREQNTEAFF,TRBV6-1,TRBJ1-1,many,NA
TGTGCCAGCAGCGGGACGTTGGACTACGAGCAGTACTTC,CASSGTLDYEQYF,TRBV5-5,TRBJ2-7,many,NA
TGTGCCAGCAGTTTATCGACAGGGCGGGAAGAGACCCAGTACTTC,CASSLSTGREETQYF,TRBV27,TRBJ2-5,many,TRBD1
TGTGCCAGCAACCTTGCCTTGGACACTGGCGTACCTTACTCTGGGGCCAACGTCCTGACTTTC,CASNLALDTGVPYSGANVLTF,TRBV6-2/TRBV6-3,TRBJ2-6,NA,NA
TGTGCCAGCCGACAGCTTTCAACGGCAGGGGCCAACGTCCTGACTTTC,CASRQLSTAGANVLTF,TRBV27,TRBJ2-6,NA,NA
TGTGCCAGTAGCGGAGCAGACCTCGGGCGGGAGACCCAGTACTTC,CASSGADLGRETQYF,TRBV19,TRBJ2-5,many,NA
TGTGCCAGCAGCACCGGGACAGGGGTGCCTCAGCCCCAGCATTTT,CASSTGTGVPQPQHF,TRBV7-2,TRBJ1-5,many,TRBD1
TGTGCCAGCAGCCCGCTCCGGGGGGCCGGAGATACGCAGTATTTT,CASSPLRGAGDTQYF,TRBV11-2,TRBJ2-3,few,NA
TGTGCCAGCTCACGACAAAGACAGGGAGATTCCTACGAGCAGTACTTC,CASSRQRQGDSYEQYF,TRBV18,TRBJ2-7,few,TRBD1
TGTGCCACCCGTCGTTTGGAGACCCAGTACTTC,CATRRLETQYF,TRBV28,TRBJ2-5,NA,NA
TGTGCCAGCAGTCGGCCGGGACTAGGGCCGCAAGAGACCCAGTACTTC,CASSRPGLGPQETQYF,TRBV6-2/TRBV6-3,TRBJ2-5,NA,TRBD2
TGTGCCGGGGGCAGGGACCACTACGAGCAGTACTTC,CAGGRDHYEQYF,TRBV30,TRBJ2-7,few,NA
TGCAGTGCTAGTACCATAGCGGGAATGGGGGAGACCCAGTACTTC,CSASTIAGMGETQYF,TRBV20-1,TRBJ2-5,NA,TRBD2
TGTGCCAGCAGTTTAGCGGGGCAGGAATACTACGAGCAGTACTTC,CASSLAGQEYYEQYF,TRBV28,TRBJ2-7,many,NA
TGCAGTGCTAGAAAGGGACTAGCGGGCTACGAGCAGTACTTC,CSARKGLAGYEQYF,TRBV20-1,TRBJ2-7,many,TRBD2
TGTGCCAGCAGCCCGGACAGGGGAGCTCTTGAAGCTTTCTTT,CASSPDRGALEAFF,TRBV11-2,TRBJ1-1,many,TRBD1
TGTGCCAGCTCACCACAACCCGGGACAGGGCCGAACTATGGCTACACCTTC,CASSPQPGTGPNYGYTF,TRBV18,TRBJ1-2,many,TRBD1
TGTGCCAGCAGCTTAGAAGGAAAGGAGACCCAGTACTTC,CASSLEGKETQYF,TRBV7-8,TRBJ2-5,many,NA
TGTGCCAGCAGCCGAGACCCTGGACGAGGCGAGCAGTACTTC,CASSRDPGRGEQYF,TRBV6-5,TRBJ2-7,many,NA
TGTGCCAGCAGTTTCCCTAACCAAGAGACCCAGTACTTC,CASSFPNQETQYF,TRBV27,TRBJ2-5,many,NA
TGTGCCAGTAAAGGGGACCTTAGCAATCAGCCCCAGCATTTT,CASKGDLSNQPQHF,TRBV19,TRBJ1-5,NA,NA
TGTGCCTGGTGTCGGGGCAGGGTACCCTATGGCTACACCTTC,CAWCRGRVPYGYTF,TRBV30,TRBJ1-2,many,NA
TGTGCCACCAGCGATCGCGGGCCAAATCAGCCCCAGCATTTT,CATSDRGPNQPQHF,TRBV15,TRBJ1-5,many,NA
TGTGCCAGCAGTTTAAATCCTAGCGGGGCGGGGTACGAGCAGTACTTC,CASSLNPSGAGYEQYF,TRBV27,TRBJ2-7,many,TRBD2
TGTGCCAGCAGCTCACCCCCCGTTTACGAGCAGTACTTC,CASSSPPVYEQYF,TRBV7-2,TRBJ2-7,NA,NA
TGTGCCAGCAGCCCTGCAGCGGGAGGGGGAGAGACCCAGTACTTC,CASSPAAGGGETQYF,TRBV12-3/TRBV12-4,TRBJ2-5,many,TRBD2
TGTGCCAGCGGCGCGGGCCAGCCCCAGCATTTT,CASGAGQPQHF,TRBV2,TRBJ1-5,many,NA
TGTGCCAGCAGGCGGGTGGGCAATCAGCCCCAGCATTTT,CASRRVGNQPQHF,TRBV28,TRBJ1-5,many,NA
TGTGCCAGCAGCTGGACAGGGGGCGAGCAGTACTTC,CASSWTGGEQYF,TRBV11-2,TRBJ2-7,many,TRBD1
TGTGCCTGGACCAAGGACGGGGTCGGGGAGGACACTGAAGCTTTCTTT,CAWTKDGVGEDTEAFF,TRBV30,TRBJ1-1,many,NA
TGTGCCAGCAGTTACTCAAAGGGCTACGAGCAGTACTTC,CASSYSKGYEQYF,TRBV6-5,TRBJ2-7,NA,NA
TGTGCCAGCAGTCTCGTCGGTATAAGTCATAATTCACCCCTCCACTTT,CASSLVGISHNSPLHF,TRBV7-9,TRBJ1-6,many,NA
TGTGCCAGCAGTCCCACGATATCGGGGGGCGAGACCCAGTACTTC,CASSPTISGGETQYF,TRBV12-3/TRBV12-4,TRBJ2-5,many,NA
TGTGCCAGCCGAGGGGACAGGGTCTCGGCGCAGTACTTC,CASRGDRVSAQYF,TRBV6-2/TRBV6-3,TRBJ2-7,many,TRBD1
TGTGCCAGCAGCCAAGATAGGACCGTCTACGAGCAGTACTTC,CASSQDRTVYEQYF,TRBV4-2,TRBJ2-7,many,NA
TGTGCCACCAGTGACCCCGGCAGGGGTGCGGAGACCCAGTACTTC,CATSDPGRGAETQYF,TRBV24-1,TRBJ2-5,many,NA
TGTGCCAGCAGTACCACGGACAGTCCCTATGGCTACACCTTC,CASSTTDSPYGYTF,TRBV6-5,TRBJ1-2,many,NA
TGTGCCAGCAGACCCGGGACACAGCCTCTAGCCAAAAACATTCAGTACTTC,CASRPGTQPLAKNIQYF,TRBV2,TRBJ2-4,many,NA
TGTGCCAGCATGAGCCGGGACGGACAAGAGACCCAGTACTTC,CASMSRDGQETQYF,TRBV28,TRBJ2-5,many,NA
TGTGCCTGGCACGAACCGCCACGCTCTGGGGCCAACGTCCTGACTTTC,CAWHEPPRSGANVLTF,TRBV30,TRBJ2-6,many,NA
TGTGCCAGCAAGACTAGCGGGAGGGCCAATGAGCAGTTCTTC,CASKTSGRANEQFF,TRBV6-2/TRBV6-3,TRBJ2-1,many,TRBD2
TGCGCCAGCAGCCAAGAGACTATAAACTACGAGCAGTACTTC,CASSQETINYEQYF,TRBV4-1,TRBJ2-7,many,NA
TGTGCCAGCAGTTCTCCCTCTACAGGGGAATATGGCTACACCTTC,CASSSPSTGEYGYTF,TRBV12-3/TRBV12-4,TRBJ1-2,NA,TRBD1
TGTGCCAGCTTAAGGGGGCTCCAGGTCCACACTGAAGCTTTCTTT,CASLRGLQVHTEAFF,TRBV11-2,TRBJ1-1,many,TRBD1
TGTGCCAGCAGCTTAACCCCCGGGGGGGGAGAGACCCAGTACTTC,CASSLTPGGGETQYF,TRBV7-6,TRBJ2-5,many,TRBD2
TGTGCCACCCGTCGGGGGGTGAACACTGAAGCTTTCTTT,CATRRGVNTEAFF,TRBV10-3,TRBJ1-1,many,NA
TGTGCCAGCAGCTTGGGACTCCTCTCCGTAAACGAGCAGTACTTC,CASSLGLLSVNEQYF,TRBV7-8,TRBJ2-7,many,NA